This T cell receptor beta chain was identified in a study of shared clonotypes between healthy human individuals (dated by TCRdb to about 2020). Regarding the complete study: The cohort comprised a couple of women and three men aged 18 to 49 years. Leukapheresis yielded between about 0.94 and 9 billion PBMCs per donor. To estimate repertoire size and how much clonotypes are shared between individuals, the study performed deep sequencing of blood TCR repertoires from a handful of healthy adults. To increase sequencing depth and limit assay-specific biases, TCR repertoire library preparation and sequencing were carried out by different laboratories using diverse techniques. For each donor, CD4 naive and CD4 memory were each run on three plates, CD8 naive on two plates, and CD8 memory on one plate.

Results and caveats for the whole study, not just this receptor: Compared with non-shared clonotypes, clonotypes shared by all four sorted-subset donors had higher generation probabilities. About 5% of naive CD4, 3.5% of naive CD8, approximately 2.2% of memory CD4, and around 0.42% of memory CD8 clonotypes were shared across several donors. The genetic and exposure-history diversity represented was limited by the small number of donors. Sampling was limited to blood, and TCR repertoires in tissue likely differ from TCR repertoires in blood. Rarefaction of sorted-subset datasets indicated incomplete sequencing despite the large sequencing depth. Larger estimated clonotype richness was generally found for naive subsets than for memory subsets. Pairwise subsampling led to the expectation that sequencing depth would affect the degree of clonotype sharing among donors.

Using the deep immunoSEQ assay, TCR CDR3 regions were amplified from genomic DNA by multiplex PCR. Extracted genomic DNA from each cell subset was distributed evenly across all wells of several immunoSEQ 96-well plates, and each plate was treated as a replicate. For sorted subsets, about 200 ng genomic DNA, equal to tens of thousands of T cell genomes, was loaded into each replicate PCR. The purified libraries were quantified using a Qubit 3.0 fluorometer, sized with a Bioanalyzer 2100, and then quantified again using the KAPA Library Quantification kit. A separate single-read 150-cycle Illumina NextSeq 550 flow cell was used to sequence each immunoSEQ 96-well plate. Under the source paper's analysis protocol: Because only junctional sequences without quality scores were contained in the immunoSEQ output, filtering matching that applied to full-length reads could not be performed. Sequences were annotated with PyIR, a Python wrapper for IgBLAST v1.9, using IMGT germline references to assign V/J genes and CDR3. Reads with weak V/J assignments (E-value above 1e-6), missing CDR3, stop codons, out-of-frame junctions, or ambiguous translated residues were removed. V3J clonotypes were defined as sequences sharing an identical inferred V gene, J gene, and CDR3 amino acid sequence. Percentage overlap between repertoires was computed as shared unique clonotypes divided by the size of the smaller repertoire. RTK rarefaction, the Chao1 estimator, and Recon v2.1 estimates of unobserved clonotypes were used to assess repertoire richness. Generation probabilities were computed with OLGA for all TCRbeta clonotypes obtained by the gDNA method from several donors. This immuneACCESS table, as held by TCRdb, lists in-frame sequences with V and J called but not all clones. Of the missing ones, under half trace to an unresolved V gene in checked studies; the others have no known cause. V and J calls and clone size are copied from that table; D and trimming were computed from the DNA. The sample profile shows some 2 million clones; roughly 94% of them were found once. The top ten constitute 0.13% of the sample.

Worth noting for this clone: Which antigen it targets is not known. No much larger clone is present one base from it, and per-base qualities are unavailable.

The donors were healthy, HIV-negative adults who had no recently reported acute infections or vaccinations. Every donor was a Caucasian adult residing in Nashville, Tennessee, USA. CD4+ T cells were enriched by magnetic negative selection; naive cells were then positively selected on CD45RA, and the negative fraction formed the memory subset. After blood collection by leukapheresis, PBMCs were isolated using Ficoll-Histopaque density gradient centrifugation and then cryopreserved in the vapor phase of liquid nitrogen. Purity and quantity of every magnetically sorted T cell population were checked by analytical flow cytometry. Genomic DNA was isolated from each sorted fraction and quantified by UV absorbance on a Nanodrop 2000c. As encoded in the germline V gene, CDR1 is SNHLY while CDR2 is FYNNEI. Trimming removed 6 bases from V and 5 bases from J, leaving 10 bases between the germline ends. Taken from cysteine to phenylalanine, the CDR3 has 13 residues. Kept here is only the CDR3 DNA, which spans 39 bases and is read in frame from base 1.

The chain is made from TRBV2 and TRBJ2-2; the D gene identity is not certain. This sequence originates from a man younger than 35 in good health. Specimen: naive CD4+ T cells sorted from blood. Read against the paper, the sample's cell subset or site label means: CD45RA+ positively selected. For the CDR3, the sequence is CASRTVGTGELFF. The nucleotides read TGTGCCAGCAGAACCGTGGGAACCGGGGAGCTGTTTTTT.